The sequence of this TCR beta chain was determined in a study of CD8+CD57+ T cells in acquired aplastic anemia. In the study overall: Average DNA yield from sorted CD4+ and CD8+ cells was approximately 3.2 ug. An average of about 9.8 million reads for CD4+ cells was obtained from healthy donors.

Genomic DNA served as template for TCR beta VDJ and CDR3 profiling. One entry per CDR3 protein, called by TCRdb with MiXCR from the reads. The sample records under 250,000 distinct CDR3 sequences, roughly 33% being singletons. V was shortened by 6 bases and J by 6 bases, with 12 bases between the two germline ends. The CDR3 totals 12 residues. Germline CDR1 and CDR2: KGHSH and LQKENI. This clonotype turned up a few times. This chain connects TRBV18 to TRBJ2-7; a possible D gene is TRBD2 (6 bases). The source of this sequence is a human donor in good health, serving as a control. Sequencing input: sorted CD4+, CD8+, or CD8+CD57+ T cells (not recorded which) from PBMCs. The CDR3 spells CASSPGGVEQYF. The CDR3 nucleotides read TGTGCCAGCTCCCCAGGAGGGGTCGAGCAGTACTTC.